These 11 T cell receptor beta chains originate from one sample sequenced in a study of T-cell reconstitution after alpha-beta-depleted transplantation in children. Unique molecular identifiers were used to barcode this TCRbeta library. TCRdb called the PCR reads again in MiXCR, with one record for every CDR3 protein. The sample consists of around 490,000 distinct CDR3 sequences, about an eighth of them appearing once. The material was PBMCs, mostly from graft donor cells, obtained 180 days after TCRalphabeta/CD19-depleted stem cell transplant. These receptors were taken from a female patient between 2 and 15 years old who had a stem cell transplant for aplastic anemia, so the T cells may come from the graft donor.

This clonotype was detected only a few times. Likely a read error: the CDR3 ends without its conserved phenylalanine or tryptophan. Here the CDR3 DNA reads TGTGCCAGCAGTTCCCGACTAGCGGGAGTCATTGAGCAGTTCTCC. Amino acid sequence: CASSSRLAGVIEQFS. The chain employs TRBV28 and TRBJ2-1; TRBD2 matches at 12 bases. The CDR3 consists of 15 residues. V lost 4 bases and J lost 9; bases outside the gene matches: 7. Germline V gene sequence: CDR1 MDHEN, CDR2 SYDVKM.

This clonotype came up a few times. This sequence joins TRBV12-3 or TRBV12-4 and TRBJ1-2; TRBD1 matches at 9 bases. The CDR3 spans 14 residues. The trim removed 5 bases at V and 7 bases at J, leaving 8 bases unmatched. The CDR3 DNA follows: TGTGCCAGCAGTGACCGGGACAGGGAGGGTGGCTACACCTTC. It yields the protein CASSDRDREGGYTF.

This clonotype came up a few times. The chain combines TRBV20-1 with TRBJ2-1; 7 bases fit TRBD2. The CDR3 sequence is 16 residues long. J gave up 0 bases and V 0 bases, and 5 bases lay outside the gene matches. The germline V gene has CDR1 DFQATT and CDR2 SNEGSKA (reference sequence). CDR3 DNA: TGCAGTGCTAGAGAGGCTAGCGGATACTCCTACAATGAGCAGTTCTTC. It encodes CSAREASGYSYNEQFF.

The DNA of the CDR3 is TGTGCCAGCAGTTTCGAAAAGGGTGTCTTTGAGCAGTACGTC. Its translation is CASSFEKGVFEQYV. The rearrangement links TRBV28 to TRBJ2-7; D unclear. The CDR3 covers 14 residues. Germline CDR1 and CDR2: MDHEN and SYDVKM. Trimming pared 3 bases from V and 7 bases from J, leaving 16 bases between.

This clonotype was counted many times. The rearrangement links TRBV18 to TRBJ2-2; maybe TRBD1 (5 bases). Germline CDR1 is KGHSH and CDR2 is LQKENI. The CDR3 is 14 residues long. V shed 8 bases and J shed 1 base, with 11 bases lying between them. CDR3 sequence reads: CASSPDRNTGELFF. CDR3 sequence (DNA): TGTGCCAGCAGCCCTGACAGGAACACCGGGGAGCTGTTTTTT.

This clonotype was detected only a few times. The gene calls are TRBV12-3 or TRBV12-4 and TRBJ2-7, with 8 bases lining up with TRBD1. V lost 8 bases, J lost 6 bases, and 12 bases stayed unmatched. The CDR3 spans 14 residues. CDR3 nucleotide sequence: TGTGCCAGCTCGATCGGACAGGGACGGGGCGAGCAGTACTTC. Translation: CASSIGQGRGEQYF.

CDR3 bases: TGTGCCAGTAGACACCCGGGACAGAACACTGAAGCTTTCTTT. Amino acids: CASRHPGQNTEAFF. The genes are TRBV19 and TRBJ1-1; D might be TRBD1 (6 bases). The CDR3 is 14 amino acids. Germline-derived CDR1 and CDR2 are LNHDA and SQIVND (reference sequence). Trimming stripped 6 bases from V and 1 base from J, with 12 bases between.

CDR3 sequence reads: CASSWTAPSYEQYF. In DNA, the CDR3 is TGTGCCAGCAGTTGGACGGCCCCTTCCTACGAGCAGTACTTC. The chain employs TRBV6-2 or TRBV6-3 and TRBJ2-7; D is unclear. V gave up 4 bases and J gave up 1 base, with 11 bases separating them. The CDR3 covers 14 residues. The germline V gene has CDR1 MNHEY and CDR2 SVGEGT.

The genes are TRBV7-9 and TRBJ1-1, with no clear D. CDR3 length: 11 amino acids. Germline-derived CDR1 and CDR2 are SEHNR and FQNEAQ (reference sequence). V lost 3 bases and J lost 8, with 7 bases in between. The CDR3 spells CASSLPREAFF. For the CDR3, the DNA is TGTGCCAGCAGCTTGCCTCGGGAAGCTTTCTTT.

In this sample, this clonotype turned up a few times. V usage is TRBV20-1 and J usage is TRBJ2-1; 8 bases agree with TRBD1. This CDR3 is 15 amino acids long. From germline, CDR1 is DFQATT and CDR2 SNEGSKA (reference sequence). J was trimmed by 8 bases and V by 2 bases; bases with no gene match: 11. The chain's CDR3 is CSARSRQGLGDEQFF. The CDR3 DNA follows: TGCAGTGCTAGATCCCGACAGGGGCTCGGCGATGAGCAGTTCTTC.

In this sample, this clonotype turned up many times. This chain uses TRBV7-2 with TRBJ2-1, with D perhaps matching TRBD2 (6 bases). V was trimmed by 4 bases and J by 13 bases, leaving 14 bases between them. The CDR3 has 12 amino acids. Per the germline V gene, CDR1 is SGHTA and CDR2 is FQGNSA. The CDR3 nucleotides are TGTGCCAGCAGCTCTACAGGAGGGGACCAGTTCTTC. Translation: CASSSTGGDQFF.